This entry concerns a single T cell receptor (beta chain). Its antigen remains unknown. CDR3 length equals 11 residues. Germline CDR1 reads DFQATT; CDR2 reads SNEGSKA (reference sequence). The sample is drawn from a study of CXCR3-negative and CXCR3-positive naive CD8 T cells. Whole-study results and caveats: Naive subsets were similarly diverse, while memory CD8+ repertoires were much less diverse. Naive cells with CXCR3 showed TRB CDR3s that were more hydrophobic than those in CXCR3-negative naive cells. After cryopreservation, CXCR3 expression dropped partially; most assays used fresh PBMCs. Memory cells showed distinct TRBV-TRBJ patterns, while the two naive subsets matched.

5' RACE with UMI labels generated the TRB cDNA libraries. TCRdb re-analyzed the 5' RACE reads; it lists each CDR3 protein once, without DNA. Its clone listing holds about 150,000 distinct CDR3 sequences. Source material: naive CXCR3+ CD8+ T cells from blood. Subset reported: CD45RO-CCR7+CD27+CD95- naive CD8+ T cells expressing CXCR3 (TNR3+). The chain is built from TRBV20-1 and TRBJ2-1. The receptor's source is a human donor in good health. Some clones in this sample may be carry-over from other donors' samples. The CDR3 spells CSARLDNEQFF.